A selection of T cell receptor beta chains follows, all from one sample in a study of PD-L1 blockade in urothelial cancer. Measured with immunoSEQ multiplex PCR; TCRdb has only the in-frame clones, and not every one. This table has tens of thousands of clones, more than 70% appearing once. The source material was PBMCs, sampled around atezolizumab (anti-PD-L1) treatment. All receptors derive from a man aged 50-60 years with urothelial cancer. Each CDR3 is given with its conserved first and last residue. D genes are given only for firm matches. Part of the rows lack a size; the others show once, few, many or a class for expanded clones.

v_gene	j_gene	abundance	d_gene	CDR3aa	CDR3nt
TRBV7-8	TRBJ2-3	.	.	CASSSDLNSWGTDTQYF	TGTGCCAGCAGCTCCGATCTCAACAGTTGGGGCACAGATACGCAGTATTTT
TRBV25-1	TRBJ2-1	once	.	CASENRERFYNEQFF	TGTGCCAGCGAGAACAGGGAGCGGTTCTACAATGAGCAGTTCTTC
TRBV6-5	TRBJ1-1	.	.	CASSYVRTGMAFF	TGTGCCAGCAGTTACGTGAGAACAGGGATGGCTTTCTTT
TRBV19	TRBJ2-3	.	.	CASSTQRSDTQYF	TGTGCCAGTAGTACTCAGAGGTCAGATACGCAGTATTTT
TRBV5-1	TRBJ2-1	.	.	CASSLTPSISYNEQFF	TGCGCCAGCAGCTTGACCCCAAGCATCTCCTACAATGAGCAGTTCTTC
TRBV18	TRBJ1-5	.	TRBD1	CASSPDRGGGQPQHF	TGTGCCAGCTCACCCGACAGGGGGGGTGGTCAGCCCCAGCATTTT
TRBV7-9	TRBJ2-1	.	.	CASSLGQVMVDEQFF	TGTGCCAGCAGCTTAGGACAGGTTATGGTCGATGAGCAGTTCTTC
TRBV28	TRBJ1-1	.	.	CASRFIHSNTEAFF	TGTGCCAGCAGATTCATCCACTCGAACACTGAAGCTTTCTTT
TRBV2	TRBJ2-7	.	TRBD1	CATRQGFDYEQYF	TGTGCCACCAGACAGGGGTTCGACTACGAGCAGTACTTC
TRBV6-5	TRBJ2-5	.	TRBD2	CASSRGLGQETQYF	TGTGCCAGCAGTCGCGGACTAGGCCAAGAGACCCAGTACTTC
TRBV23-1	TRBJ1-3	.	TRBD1	CASRNRDREIRIGNTIYF	TGCGCCAGCAGAAACCGGGACAGGGAGATCAGGATTGGAAACACCATATATTTT
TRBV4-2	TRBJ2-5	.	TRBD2	CASSQGTGGQETQYF	TGTGCCAGCAGCCAAGGGACGGGGGGGCAAGAGACCCAGTACTTC
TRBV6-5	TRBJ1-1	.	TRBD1	CASSYDRARAFF	TGTGCCAGCAGCTATGACAGGGCGAGGGCTTTCTTT
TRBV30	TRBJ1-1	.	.	CAIISTEAFF	TGTGCCATTATTTCCACTGAAGCTTTCTTT
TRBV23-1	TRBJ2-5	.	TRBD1	CASRTGQGEEGPYF	TGCGCCAGCAGGACGGGACAGGGGGAAGAGGGTCCATACTTC
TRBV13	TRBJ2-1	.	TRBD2	CASSSSRRGGYNEQFF	TGTGCCAGCAGCTCCTCTCGACGGGGGGGTTACAATGAGCAGTTCTTC
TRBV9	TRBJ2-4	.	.	CASSVGGFPGPRGNIQYF	TGTGCCAGCAGCGTAGGTGGGTTCCCTGGCCCCAGAGGAAACATTCAGTACTTC
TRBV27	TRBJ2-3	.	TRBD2	CASKRAGARRSTDTQYF	TGTGCCAGCAAAAGAGCGGGAGCGCGTCGAAGCACAGATACGCAGTATTTT
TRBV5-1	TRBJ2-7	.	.	CASRTAYEQYF	TGCGCCAGTCGGACTGCCTACGAGCAGTACTTC
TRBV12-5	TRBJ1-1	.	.	CASGLDLAEAFF	TGTGCTAGTGGCCTGGACTTGGCGGAAGCTTTCTTT
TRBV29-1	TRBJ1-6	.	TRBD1	CSVERQGARNGSPLHF	TGCAGCGTTGAGAGGCAGGGGGCGCGGAATGGATCACCCCTCCACTTT
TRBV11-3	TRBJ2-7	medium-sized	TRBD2	CASSPGTSGTYEQYF	TGTGCCAGCAGCCCCGGGACTAGCGGGACCTACGAGCAGTACTTC
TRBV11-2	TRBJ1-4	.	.	CASSRPYWREKLFF	TGTGCCAGCAGCCGACCTTATTGGAGGGAAAAACTGTTTTTT
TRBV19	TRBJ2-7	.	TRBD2	CASIPGGPPYEQYF	TGTGCCAGTATACCGGGAGGGCCCCCCTACGAGCAGTACTTC
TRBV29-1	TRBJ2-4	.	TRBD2	CSGRLAGNIQYF	TGCAGCGGTCGACTAGCGGGAAACATTCAGTACTTC
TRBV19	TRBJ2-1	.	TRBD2	CASRKPGGAISYNEQFF	TGTGCCAGTAGAAAGCCGGGGGGGGCGATCTCCTACAATGAGCAGTTCTTC
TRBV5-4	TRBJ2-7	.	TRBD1	CASSQDRGLFEQYF	TGTGCCAGCAGCCAGGACAGGGGGCTATTCGAGCAGTACTTC
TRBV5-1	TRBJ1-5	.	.	CASSPGGSSNQPQHF	TGCGCCAGCAGTCCTGGCGGCAGTAGCAATCAGCCCCAGCATTTT
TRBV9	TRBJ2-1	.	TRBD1	CASTRTGILDNEQFF	TGTGCCAGCACCCGGACAGGGATACTCGACAATGAGCAGTTCTTC
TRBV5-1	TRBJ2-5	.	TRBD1	CASSPGQAAETQYF	TGCGCCAGCAGCCCGGGACAGGCGGCAGAGACCCAGTACTTC
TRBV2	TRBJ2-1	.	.	CASSENNYNEQFF	TGTGCCAGCAGTGAAAACAACTACAATGAGCAGTTCTTC
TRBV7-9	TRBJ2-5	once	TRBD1	CASSSQTGWNQETQYF	TGTGCCAGCAGCTCCCAGACAGGGTGGAACCAAGAGACCCAGTACTTC
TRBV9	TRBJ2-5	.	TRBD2	CASSAPWREGNKKYF	TGTGCCAGCAGCGCCCCCTGGCGGGAGGGAAACAAAAAGTACTTC
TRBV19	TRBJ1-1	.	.	CASSPLMGGRLEAFF	TGTGCCAGTAGCCCACTGATGGGGGGTCGTCTTGAAGCTTTCTTT
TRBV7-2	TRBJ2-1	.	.	CASSVLRGNEQFF	TGTGCCAGCAGCGTACTAAGAGGTAATGAGCAGTTCTTC
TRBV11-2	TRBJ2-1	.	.	CASSLLTNPGNNEQFF	TGTGCCAGCAGCTTACTTACGAATCCAGGAAACAATGAGCAGTTCTTC
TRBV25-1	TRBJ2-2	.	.	CASSARVLEGGELFF	TGTGCCAGCAGTGCCAGGGTGTTGGAAGGCGGGGAGCTGTTTTTT
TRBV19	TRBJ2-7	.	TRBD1	CASSNRGLYEQYF	TGTGCCAGTAGTAACAGGGGGCTGTACGAGCAGTACTTC
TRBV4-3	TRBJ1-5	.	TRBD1	CASSQDDFLGTVNQPQHF	TGCGCCAGCAGCCAAGATGATTTCTTAGGGACAGTCAATCAGCCCCAGCATTTT
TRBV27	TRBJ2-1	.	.	CASSPTTSFYNEQFF	TGTGCCAGCAGTCCGACGACTAGTTTTTACAATGAGCAGTTCTTC
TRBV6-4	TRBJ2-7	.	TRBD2	CASSDTSGSYEQYF	TGTGCCAGCAGTGACACTAGCGGGAGTTACGAGCAGTACTTC
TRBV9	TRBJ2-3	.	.	CASSVEAYSTDTQYF	TGTGCCAGCAGCGTAGAAGCCTATAGCACAGATACGCAGTATTTT
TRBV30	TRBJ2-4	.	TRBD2	CAWSPWGGAKNIQYF	TGTGCCTGGAGTCCCTGGGGGGGGGCCAAAAACATTCAGTACTTC
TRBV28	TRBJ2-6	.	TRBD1	CASSSPGQTSGANVLTF	TGTGCCAGCAGTTCCCCGGGACAGACCTCTGGGGCCAACGTCCTGACTTTC
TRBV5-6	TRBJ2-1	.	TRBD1	CASSLVSTGGRNEQFF	TGTGCCAGCAGCTTGGTATCGACAGGGGGGAGGAATGAGCAGTTCTTC
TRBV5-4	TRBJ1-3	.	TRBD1	CASSLGTGNGNTIYF	TGTGCCAGCAGCTTAGGGACAGGGAATGGAAACACCATATATTTT
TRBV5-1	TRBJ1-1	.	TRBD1	CASSLGTGGTEAFF	TGCGCCAGCAGCTTGGGGACAGGGGGGACTGAAGCTTTCTTT
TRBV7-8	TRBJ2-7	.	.	CASSPDRRREQYF	TGTGCCAGCAGCCCAGATCGGAGGCGCGAGCAGTACTTC
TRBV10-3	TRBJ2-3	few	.	CAISDGSVADTQYF	TGTGCCATCAGTGACGGGAGTGTGGCAGATACGCAGTATTTT
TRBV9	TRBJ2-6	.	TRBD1	CASSVALRGSGANVLTF	TGTGCCAGCAGCGTAGCCCTCAGGGGGTCTGGGGCCAACGTCCTGACTTTC
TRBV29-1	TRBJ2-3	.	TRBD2	CSVRTASGRGDTQYF	TGCAGCGTCCGAACCGCTAGCGGGAGGGGCGATACGCAGTATTTT
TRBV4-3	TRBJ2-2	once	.	CASSQEVMAGAGELFF	TGCGCCAGCAGCCAAGAAGTCATGGCGGGGGCAGGGGAGCTGTTTTTT
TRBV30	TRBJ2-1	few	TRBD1	CAWSGGNRGRQFF	TGTGCCTGGAGTGGAGGGAACAGGGGGAGGCAGTTCTTC
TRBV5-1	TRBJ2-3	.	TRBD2	CASTLLTSGRSDTQYF	TGCGCCAGCACCTTATTGACTAGCGGGAGGTCAGATACGCAGTATTTT
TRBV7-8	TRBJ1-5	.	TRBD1	CASSSGTGNQPQHF	TGTGCCAGCAGCTCAGGGACAGGGAATCAGCCCCAGCATTTT
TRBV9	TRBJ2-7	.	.	CASSVGTQQDEQYF	TGTGCCAGCAGCGTGGGGACTCAGCAGGACGAGCAGTACTTC